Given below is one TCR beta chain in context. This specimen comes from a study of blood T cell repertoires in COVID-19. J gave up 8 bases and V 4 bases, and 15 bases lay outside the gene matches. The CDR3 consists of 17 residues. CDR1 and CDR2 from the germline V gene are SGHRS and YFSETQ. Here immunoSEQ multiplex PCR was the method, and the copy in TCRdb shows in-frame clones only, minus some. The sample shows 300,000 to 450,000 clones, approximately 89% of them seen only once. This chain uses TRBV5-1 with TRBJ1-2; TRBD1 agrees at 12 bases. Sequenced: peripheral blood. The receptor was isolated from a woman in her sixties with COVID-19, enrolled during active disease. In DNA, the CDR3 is TGCGCCAGCAGCAGGAGGGTCCGGGACAGGGGGCTAGCAGGCTACACCTTC. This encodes CASSRRVRDRGLAGYTF.